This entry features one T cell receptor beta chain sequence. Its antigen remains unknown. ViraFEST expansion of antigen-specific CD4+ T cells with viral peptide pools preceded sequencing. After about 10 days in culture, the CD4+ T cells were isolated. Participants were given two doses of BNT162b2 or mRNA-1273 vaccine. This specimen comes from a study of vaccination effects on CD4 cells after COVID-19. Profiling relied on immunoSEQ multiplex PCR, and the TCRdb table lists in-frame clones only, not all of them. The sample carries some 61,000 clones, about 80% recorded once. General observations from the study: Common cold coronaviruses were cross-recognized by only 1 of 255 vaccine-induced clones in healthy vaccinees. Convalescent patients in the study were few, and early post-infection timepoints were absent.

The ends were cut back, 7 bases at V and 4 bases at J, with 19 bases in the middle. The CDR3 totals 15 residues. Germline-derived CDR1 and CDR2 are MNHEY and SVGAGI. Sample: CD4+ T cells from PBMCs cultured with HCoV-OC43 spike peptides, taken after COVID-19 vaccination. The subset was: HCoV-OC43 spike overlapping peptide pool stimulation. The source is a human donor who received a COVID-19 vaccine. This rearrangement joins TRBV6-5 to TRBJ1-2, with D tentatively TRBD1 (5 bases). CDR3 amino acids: CASTKSASGGYGYTF. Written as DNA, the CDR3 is TGTGCCAGCACCAAAAGCGCCTCCGGGGGCTATGGCTACACCTTC.